These 18 T cell receptor beta chains came from one sample sequenced in a study of blood T cell repertoires in COVID-19 (dated by TCRdb to about 2020). Receptors were amplified or captured by the immunoSEQ multiplex PCR assay. TCRdb retrieved this table from immuneACCESS and kept in-frame rearrangements only. Not all clones are present; in checked studies, unresolved V genes account for under half, and no reason is known for the remainder. The sample has 55,000 to 80,000 clones on record, around 88% of them singletons. The ten largest clones represent roughly 6.3% of the sample. Sequencing was done on a sample of peripheral blood. These receptors originate from a human donor in a cohort sampled during active COVID-19.

The V call is TRBV6-1, the J call TRBJ1-6, with D unresolved. Trimming left V 2 bases short and J 4 bases short, with 3 bases between. The CDR3 is made up of 13 amino acids. Germline CDR1 reads MNHNS; CDR2 reads SASEGT. CDR3 DNA: TGTGCCAGCAGTGAACAGTATAATTCACCCCTCCACTTT. It encodes CASSEQYNSPLHF.

This chain links TRBV10-3 with TRBJ2-3; TRBD2 matches 9 bases. This CDR3 region has 14 residues. Trimming took 6 bases from V and 4 from J; bases not matched to a gene: 5. The germline gives CDR1 ENHRY, CDR2 SYGVKD. The DNA of the CDR3 is TGTGCCATCAGCCCTAGCGGGGAGGCAGATACGCAGTATTTT. Translation: CAISPSGEADTQYF.

This chain uses TRBV7-9 with TRBJ2-7, with 8 nucleotides matching TRBD2. With V trimmed by 2 bases and J by 2 bases, 2 bases remained unmatched. The CDR3 is 14 residues long. CDR1 SEHNR and CDR2 FQNEAQ come from the germline V gene (reference sequence). This CDR3 reads CASSLSSGTYEQYF. DNA for the CDR3: TGTGCCAGCAGCTTAAGTAGCGGGACCTACGAGCAGTACTTC.

The chain has TRBV27 and TRBJ2-1, with 7 bases identical to TRBD2. The length of the CDR3 is 15 residues. CDR1 MNHEY and CDR2 SMNVEV come from the germline V gene (reference sequence). Trimming at V came to 6 bases and at J to 0 bases, leaving 5 bases not matched to a gene. The CDR3 nucleotides are TGTGCCAGCAGGTGGGAGGGGCCCTCCTACAATGAGCAGTTCTTC. Residues: CASRWEGPSYNEQFF.

The chain has TRBV18 and TRBJ2-7, with D possibly TRBD1 on 5 matching bases. The CDR3 sequence is 13 residues long. Trimming pared 6 bases from V and 1 base from J, leaving 10 bases between. Germline CDR1 and CDR2: KGHSH and LQKENI. The CDR3 loop reads CASSDTLSYEQYF. For the CDR3, the DNA is TGTGCCAGCTCGGACACACTGTCCTACGAGCAGTACTTC.

This sequence joins TRBV7-3 and TRBJ2-1; unclear D gene. CDR3 length: 13 residues. CDR1 and CDR2 from the germline V gene are SGHTA and FQGTGA. Trimming took 3 bases from V and 7 from J, leaving 10 bases between them. The CDR3 sequence: CASSFGRLNEQFF. Here the CDR3 DNA reads TGTGCCAGCAGCTTCGGCAGGTTAAATGAGCAGTTCTTC. Full variable domain (rest looked up from reference TRBV7-3 and TRBJ2-1): GAGVSQTPSNKVTEKGKYVELRCDPISGHTALYWYRQSLGQGPEFLIYFQGTGAADDSGLPNDRFFAVRPEGSVSTLKIQRTERGDSAVYLCASSFGRLNEQFFGPGTRLTVL.

The chain has TRBV18 and TRBJ2-3; D is perhaps TRBD2 (5 bases). CDR3 size: 14 residues. Germline assignment: CDR1 KGHSH and CDR2 LQKENI. Trimming pared 6 bases from V and 2 bases from J, leaving 12 bases between. CDR3 DNA sequence: TGTGCCAGCTCTCGGACTGCTAACACAGATACGCAGTATTTT. Amino acid sequence: CASSRTANTDTQYF.

This rearrangement joins TRBV5-1 to TRBJ2-1; maybe TRBD1 (6 bases). The CDR3 sequence is 15 residues long. The V and J ends lost 5 bases and 4 bases respectively, with 16 bases between them. Germline-derived CDR1 and CDR2 are SGHRS and YFSETQ. For the CDR3, the DNA is TGCGCCAGCAGGGCCGGGACAACACCTTACAATGAGCAGTTCTTC. Amino acid sequence: CASRAGTTPYNEQFF.

The J gene is TRBJ2-3, the V gene TRBV3-1 (or the pseudogene TRBV3-2); TRBD1 is a possible D gene (6 bases). This CDR3 contains 16 residues. Trimming stripped 4 bases from V and 0 bases from J, with 14 bases between. CDR1 is LGHDT, CDR2 YNNKEL, per germline (reference sequence). The CDR3 sequence is CASSRGPSSSTDTQYF. The CDR3 bases are TGTGCCAGCAGCCGGGGGCCGTCTTCTAGCACAGATACGCAGTATTTT.

The rearrangement links TRBV29-1 to TRBJ2-2, with TRBD1 matching over 7 bases. Looked up from germline, CDR1 is SQVTM and CDR2 is ANQGSEA. J was trimmed by 3 bases and V by 7 bases; bases with no gene match: 5. The CDR3 has 13 amino acids. CDR3 region: CSAGDSYTGELFF. The CDR3 region has the DNA TGCAGCGCTGGGGACAGCTACACCGGGGAGCTGTTTTTT.

The chain carries TRBV18 and TRBJ1-2, with D unresolved. Germline lookup yields CDR1 KGHSH and CDR2 LQKENI. Trimming removed 4 bases from V and 6 bases from J, with 15 bases in between. This CDR3 is built from 14 residues. This chain's CDR3 is CASSRDGIRDGYTF. DNA of the CDR3: TGTGCCAGCTCACGCGACGGGATCAGAGATGGCTACACCTTC.

This chain joins TRBV20-1 and TRBJ1-2, with TRBD1 matching over 8 bases. The CDR3 is 13 residues long. Per the germline V gene, CDR1 is DFQATT and CDR2 is SNEGSKA (reference sequence). The ends lost 3 bases at V and 4 bases at J; junction bases unmatched: 4. CDR3 loop: CSASLGTGYGYTF. CDR3 sequence (DNA): TGCAGTGCTAGTCTTGGGACAGGCTATGGCTACACCTTC.

In this sample, this clone turned up once. The chain combines TRBV28 with TRBJ1-1, with 7 bases lining up with TRBD1. Trimming cost V 6 bases and J 0 bases; bases outside gene matches: 4. This CDR3 contains 14 residues. Germline V lookup: CDR1 MDHEN, CDR2 SYDVKM. CDR3 in amino acids: CASRRDRVNTEAFF. DNA of the CDR3: TGTGCCAGCAGGAGAGACAGGGTGAACACTGAAGCTTTCTTT.

The gene calls are TRBV4-1 and TRBJ2-3, with TRBD1 as a possible D gene (5 bases). The V end was cut by 4 bases, the J end by 3 bases, with 14 bases between. This CDR3 is 15 amino acids long. Germline values: CDR1 MGHRA, CDR2 YSYEKL. The CDR3 bases are TGCGCCAGCAGCCTGGGGCTAGTAAGGACAGATACGCAGTATTTT. As protein: CASSLGLVRTDTQYF.

This clone was seen once. V gene TRBV28 combines with J gene TRBJ2-7, with 8 bases that match TRBD1. V trimming: 5 bases; J trimming: 2 bases; junction bases outside the gene matches: 5. Germline-derived CDR1 and CDR2 are MDHEN and SYDVKM. This CDR3 has 14 amino acids. The CDR3 DNA sequence: TGTGCCAGCAGTCCCGGGACAGGCACCTACGAGCAGTACTTC. It is translated as CASSPGTGTYEQYF.

This clone has a single count. The V and J genes are TRBV7-2 and TRBJ2-2; D is perhaps TRBD1 (7 bases). The germline V gene encodes CDR1 SGHTA and CDR2 FQGNSA. V was cut by 5 bases and J by 2 bases, with 15 bases left in between. This CDR3 has 16 residues. CDR3 sequence (DNA): TGTGCCAGCAGCCCGGAGGGGGCATCAAACACCGGGGAGCTGTTTTTT. As protein: CASSPEGASNTGELFF.

This clone has only one observation. The chain recombines TRBV19 with TRBJ2-6, with a tentative D call TRBD2 (5 bases). Germline lookup yields CDR1 LNHDA and CDR2 SQIVND (reference sequence). This CDR3 is 16 amino acids long. V lost 1 base and J 0 bases, leaving 7 bases between the germline ends. DNA of the CDR3: TGTGCCAGTAGTATAGGAGGGAGCTCTGGGGCCAACGTCCTGACTTTC. It specifies CASSIGGSSGANVLTF. The entire variable domain, with the rest obtained from reference TRBV19 and TRBJ2-6, is as follows: DGGITQSPKYLFRKEGQNVTLSCEQNLNHDAMYWYRQDPGQGLRLIYYSQIVNDFQKGDIAEGYSVSREKKESFPLTVTSAQKNPTAFYLCASSIGGSSGANVLTFGAGSRLTVL.

The V gene is TRBV4-2, the J gene TRBJ1-2; possibly TRBD1 for D (6 bases). This CDR3 contains 15 residues. Looked up from germline, CDR1 is LGHNA and CDR2 is YNFKEQ. Deletions cut 3 bases from V and 4 bases from J, with 15 bases between. The CDR3 region has the DNA TGTGCCAGCAGCCAGGCCTTTGGACAGACCTATGGCTACACCTTC. Its protein product is CASSQAFGQTYGYTF.